The 15 T cell receptor beta chains given below trace back to one sample, sequenced in a study of early T cells in non-severe SARS-CoV-2 infection. TCRdb redid the calling of the 5' RACE reads with MiXCR, one entry per CDR3 protein. The sample yields some 60,000 distinct CDR3 sequences, 7% to 8% seen once. Sample: whole blood. Source of these receptors: an adult who was a healthcare worker with PCR-confirmed SARS-CoV-2 infection or an uninfected control (not recorded which).

This clonotype has a count of ten or more. V usage is TRBV28 and J usage is TRBJ1-2; no firm D call. V shed 6 bases and J shed 5 bases, with 4 bases lying between them. The CDR3 is 10 residues long. Per the germline V gene, CDR1 is MDHEN and CDR2 is SYDVKM. The CDR3 coding sequence is TGTGCCAGCAGGGGGTATGGCTACACCTTC. Its protein product is CASRGYGYTF.

This clonotype was recorded a few times. The chain employs TRBV28 and TRBJ1-5; D not certain. V was cut by 3 bases and J by 6 bases, with 9 bases left in between. Germline lookup yields CDR1 MDHEN and CDR2 SYDVKM. The length of the CDR3 is 13 residues. The CDR3 is CASSFGVGQPQHF. The DNA of the CDR3 is TGTGCCAGCAGTTTTGGGGTAGGTCAGCCCCAGCATTTT.

The genes are TRBV6-5 and TRBJ2-3; D ambiguous. This CDR3 region has 15 residues. The V end lost 5 bases, the J end lost 3 bases, and 15 bases lay between the germline ends. Germline loops: CDR1 MNHEY, CDR2 SVGAGI. CDR3: CASSRTSPGTDTQYF. CDR3 nucleotide sequence: TGTGCCAGCAGTCGAACTTCCCCTGGGACAGATACGCAGTATTTT.

This clonotype was picked up many times. The V call is TRBV24-1, the J call TRBJ2-5, with TRBD1 matching 7 bases. Germline V gene lookup returns CDR1 KGHDR and CDR2 SFDVKD. The CDR3 loop spans 15 amino acids. V was clipped by 1 base and J by 1 base; unmatched bases: 2. DNA for the CDR3: TGTGCCACCAGTGATTTTAGGGACAGCCAAGAGACCCAGTACTTC. This codes for CATSDFRDSQETQYF.

In its sample, this clonotype was seen a few times. The chain is built from TRBV18 and TRBJ2-5; TRBD1 matches 11 bases. Germline CDR1 reads KGHSH; CDR2 reads LQKENI. The trim removed 5 bases at V and 5 bases at J, leaving 10 bases unmatched. The CDR3 runs to 16 residues. The CDR3 sequence is CASSTDRGRVRETQYF. In nucleotides, the CDR3 is TGTGCCAGCTCAACGGACAGGGGGCGCGTGCGGGAGACCCAGTACTTC.

This clonotype occurred a few times. The chain links TRBV7-9 to TRBJ2-1; maybe TRBD1 (7 bases). Germline lookup yields CDR1 SEHNR and CDR2 FQNEAQ (reference sequence). Trimming left V 5 bases short and J 16 bases short, with 15 bases between. This CDR3 contains 11 residues. This chain's CDR3 is CASSLRTGLFF. Written as DNA, the CDR3 is TGTGCCAGCAGCCTTCGGACAGGACTATTCTTC.

The chain has TRBV27 and TRBJ2-7; a weak D match, TRBD1 (6 bases). From germline, CDR1 is MNHEY and CDR2 SMNVEV (reference sequence). The V gene lost 4 bases and the J gene lost 2 bases, with 18 bases spanning the gap. The CDR3 spans 16 residues. The CDR3 DNA sequence: TGTGCCAGCAGTTCCAGGATCGACAGGCCACCCTACGAGCAGTACTTC. Protein: CASSSRIDRPPYEQYF.

This clonotype was seen ten or more times. This chain uses TRBV6-6 with TRBJ2-5, with a tentative D call TRBD2 (5 bases). From germline, CDR1 is MNHNY and CDR2 SVGAGI (reference sequence). The CDR3 length is 15 residues. V was cut by 2 bases and J by 2 bases, with 12 bases left in between. The CDR3 DNA sequence: TGTGCCAGCAGTTACCCCCTGGGAGAGCAAGAGACCCAGTACTTC. Translation: CASSYPLGEQETQYF.

This clonotype was detected a few times. The chain uses TRBV7-2 and TRBJ2-3, with 12 bases aligning to TRBD2. The CDR3 length is 16 residues. The junction had 2 bases not matched to a gene; V was cut back by 2 bases and J by 2 bases. Germline loops: CDR1 SGHTA, CDR2 FQGNSA. The CDR3 coding sequence is TGTGCCAGCAGCTTAACTAGCGGGAGGACCACAGATACGCAGTATTTT. Its protein product is CASSLTSGRTTDTQYF.

This clonotype occurred a few times. The rearrangement uses TRBV19 and TRBJ2-7, with D tentatively TRBD1 (6 bases). The CDR3 spans 13 residues. Germline V gives CDR1 LNHDA, CDR2 SQIVND (reference sequence). The V and J ends lost 4 bases and 3 bases respectively, with 10 bases between them. The CDR3 nucleotides are TGTGCCAGTAGTACGACAGGTAACTACGAGCAGTACTTC. Translating gives CASSTTGNYEQYF.

This clonotype came up a few times. The J gene is TRBJ1-2, the V gene TRBV30; 7 bases are shared with TRBD1. This CDR3 region has 13 residues. Germline CDR1 GTSNPN, CDR2 SVGIG (reference sequence). V shed 3 bases and J 4 bases; nucleotides not matched to a gene: 5. The CDR3 DNA reads TGTGCCTGGAGGACCGGGACAGTCTATGGCTACACCTTC. This sequence encodes CAWRTGTVYGYTF. The whole variable domain, remainder taken from reference TRBV30 and TRBJ1-2, is SQTIHQWPATLVQPVGSPLSLECTVEGTSNPNLYWYRQAAGRGLQLLFYSVGIGQISSEVPQNLSASRPQDRQFILSSKKLLLSDSGFYLCAWRTGTVYGYTFGSGTRLTVV.

As to this clonotype: One end of the junction varies from germline; a read error may be responsible. The V and J genes are TRBV18 and TRBJ2-1; the D is unclear. The CDR3 has 12 residues. Germline values: CDR1 KGHSH, CDR2 LQKENI. In DNA form, the CDR3 reads TGTGCCAGCTCACCCTCCAACAATGAGCAGTTCTTC. It is translated as CASSPSNNEQFF.

The chain links TRBV11-2 to TRBJ1-1; weak D call: TRBD1 (6 bases). Trimming took 5 bases from V and 2 from J, leaving 15 bases between them. CDR1 is SGHAT, CDR2 FQNNGV, per germline. This CDR3 has 15 residues. CDR3 loop: CASSILDSTNTEAFF. The CDR3 DNA is TGTGCCAGCAGCATTTTGGACAGTACTAACACTGAAGCTTTCTTT.

The chain links TRBV20-1 to TRBJ2-7; the D gene could be TRBD1 or TRBD2 (5 bases each). CDR3 length equals 13 residues. In germline, CDR1 is DFQATT, CDR2 SNEGSKA (reference sequence). The germline V and J ends were trimmed by 3 bases and 3 bases, with 12 bases remaining between them. Written as DNA, the CDR3 is TGCAGTGCTAGGGGGGATGCTGTCTACGAGCAGTACTTC. It is translated as CSARGDAVYEQYF.

The rearrangement uses TRBV9 and TRBJ2-5; no reliable D call. The CDR3 has 14 residues. V was cut by 0 bases and J by 0 bases, with 6 bases left in between. The germline gives CDR1 SGDLS, CDR2 YYNGEE. In DNA form, the CDR3 reads TGTGCCAGCAGCGTAGCGAGCAACCAAGAGACCCAGTACTTC. Its translation: CASSVASNQETQYF.